These 6 T cell receptor beta chains share one sample of origin, sequenced in a study of shared clonotypes between healthy human individuals. TCRdb keeps only in-frame clones here, not all; method: immunoSEQ multiplex PCR. The sample lists about 680,000 clones, around 72% seen once, with approximately 1.8% in the top ten. Sequencing was carried out using memory CD4+ T cells sorted from blood. Indicated subset: CD45RA-negative fraction. The receptors here all came from a young woman in good health.

The CDR3 loop reads CASSSYVQGIGYYGYTF. The CDR3 nucleotides read TGTGCCAGCAGTAGTTATGTCCAGGGAATCGGGTACTATGGCTACACCTTC. The rearrangement uses TRBV5-6 and TRBJ1-2, with TRBD1 as a possible D gene (5 bases). From germline, CDR1 is SGHDT and CDR2 YYEEEE. Trimming shortened V by 5 bases and J by 3 bases, and 23 bases separated the two germline ends. CDR3 length: 17 amino acids.

The chain recombines TRBV6-1 with TRBJ2-7, with D perhaps TRBD2 (5 bases). CDR1 is MNHNS and CDR2 is SASEGT in the germline V gene. The V end was cut by 6 bases, the J end by 0 bases, with 15 bases between. There are 15 residues in the CDR3. In nucleotides, the CDR3 is TGTGCCAGCAGAGACCCGGGAACCAGCTCCTACGAGCAGTACTTC. This sequence encodes CASRDPGTSSYEQYF.

This clone was detected only a few times. The chain uses TRBV10-1 and TRBJ2-5; 7 bases agree with TRBD1. V lost 3 bases to trimming and J lost 0 bases; unmatched junction nucleotides: 1. Germline values: CDR1 WNHNN, CDR2 SYGVQD (reference sequence). There are 14 residues in the CDR3. CDR3 sequence: CASSEGTDQETQYF. CDR3 in DNA: TGCGCCAGCAGTGAAGGGACAGACCAAGAGACCCAGTACTTC.

The sample holds a few counts of this clone. The V gene is TRBV5-3, the J gene TRBJ2-3; D is possibly TRBD2 (5 bases). TRBV5-3 qualifies as an ORF whose function is uncertain. V was trimmed by 2 bases and J by 6 bases, leaving 19 bases between them. The CDR3 has 16 amino acids. The chain's CDR3 is CARSFSDRRRVDTQYF. Here the CDR3 DNA reads TGTGCCAGAAGCTTTTCGGACCGACGGCGGGTGGATACGCAGTATTTT.

This clone has a handful of counts. At the DNA level, this CDR3 is encoded by other sequences in the same sample as well. V usage is TRBV5-1 and J usage is TRBJ1-4; 9 bases map to TRBD1. Germline V gives CDR1 SGHRS, CDR2 YFSETQ. The CDR3 runs to 15 residues. Trimming at V came to 0 bases and at J to 8 bases, leaving 5 bases not matched to a gene. CDR3 amino acids: CASSLGDRDGEKLFF. The CDR3 DNA follows: TGCGCCAGCAGCTTGGGGGACAGGGACGGGGAAAAACTGTTTTTT. Full variable domain (missing parts from reference TRBV5-1 and TRBJ1-4): KAGVTQTPRYLIKTRGQQVTLSCSPISGHRSVSWYQQTPGQGLQFLFEYFSETQRNKGNFPGRFSGRQFSNSRSEMNVSTLELGDSALYLCASSLGDRDGEKLFFGSGTQLSVL.

This sequence joins TRBV5-1 and TRBJ1-2; D ambiguous. Germline-derived CDR1 and CDR2 are SGHRS and YFSETQ. CDR3 size: 13 residues. Trimming cost V 6 bases and J 7 bases, with 16 bases left between them. The CDR3 region has the DNA TGCGCCAGCACCCAGGAGGTTCTGGGTGGCTACACCTTC. This sequence encodes CASTQEVLGGYTF. Complete variable domain (other parts from reference TRBV5-1 and TRBJ1-2): KAGVTQTPRYLIKTRGQQVTLSCSPISGHRSVSWYQQTPGQGLQFLFEYFSETQRNKGNFPGRFSGRQFSNSRSEMNVSTLELGDSALYLCASTQEVLGGYTFGSGTRLTVV.